Listed below are T cell receptor beta chains from one sample, sequenced in a study of CD8 T cells in ankylosing spondylitis. TCRdb reanalysed the 5' RACE reads using MiXCR and keeps one entry per CDR3 protein. The sample shows about 440,000 distinct CDR3 sequences, roughly 17% of them seen only once. The sequencing input was blood, either unsorted or a sorted T cell fraction (not recorded which). The receptor source for this set is a male donor with ankylosing spondylitis. Each CDR3 is given with its conserved first and last residue. The D gene is left open where the match is weak. The size of a clone is reported for some rows only, either as once, few or many, or as a class for expanded clones.

V	J	D	size	DNA	CDR3
TRBV29-1	TRBJ2-3	-	many	TGCAGCGTTGGACAGGGACTTTCTAGGACCCTAAGTAGCACAGATACGCAGTATTTT	CSVGQGLSRTLSSTDTQYF
TRBV20-1	TRBJ1-6	-	-	TGCAGTGCTTTCCGGGACGGAGATTCACCCCTCCACTTT	CSAFRDGDSPLHF
TRBV6-1	TRBJ2-2	TRBD1	-	TGTGCCAGCAGTGATCTCGGGACAGGGGTCGGGGAGCTGTTTTTT	CASSDLGTGVGELFF
TRBV7-7	TRBJ2-1	TRBD2	many	TGTGCCAGCAGCCGACTAGCGGACTACAATGAGCAGTTCTTC	CASSRLADYNEQFF
TRBV12-3/TRBV12-4	TRBJ2-7	TRBD2	many	TGTGCCAGCAGCTCGAGACTAGCGGGAGGTCAAGAGCAGTACTTC	CASSSRLAGGQEQYF
TRBV4-2	TRBJ2-5	-	few	TGTGCCAGCAGCCAAGCTTTAGCTCCGGGTCTGACCCAGTACTTC	CASSQALAPGLTQYF
TRBV20-1	TRBJ2-7	TRBD1	many	TGCAGTGCTAGAGATTCGGGCAGGGGGCGCGGCGAGCAGTACTTC	CSARDSGRGRGEQYF
TRBV28	TRBJ2-7	-	few	TGTGCCAGCAGCTCTATGAGGGTTGCTGGCTACGAGCAGTACTTC	CASSSMRVAGYEQYF
TRBV29-1	TRBJ1-6	-	many	TGCAGCGTTGGAGTGGAGGTGGACTCACCCCTCCACTTT	CSVGVEVDSPLHF
TRBV28	TRBJ1-1	TRBD1	-	TGTGCCACCCGCCGGGGGACAGCAAACACTGAAGCTTTCTTT	CATRRGTANTEAFF
TRBV12-3/TRBV12-4	TRBJ2-3	-	many	TGTGCCAGCAGTTTAGTTCGAGATACGCAGTATTTT	CASSLVRDTQYF
TRBV28	TRBJ1-5	-	-	TGTGCCAGCACCACCGGGGGGAAGCCCCAGCATTTT	CASTTGGKPQHF
TRBV6-1	TRBJ2-3	-	-	TGTGCCAGCAGTCCATCTTGGATCACCGGGGCGGCAGATACGCAGTATTTT	CASSPSWITGAADTQYF
TRBV5-6	TRBJ2-1	TRBD1	-	TGTGCCAGCAGCTCGATGGGGACAGGGTTCGCGGATGAGCAGTTCTTC	CASSSMGTGFADEQFF
TRBV18	TRBJ1-1	-	-	TGTGCCAGCTCACCGCTTTGGGGGGGCGATGAAGCTTTCTTT	CASSPLWGGDEAFF
TRBV6-1	TRBJ2-7	-	-	TGTGCCAGCATACCCCCCGGGACCGGGGGCTCCGAGCAGTACTTC	CASIPPGTGGSEQYF
TRBV5-5	TRBJ2-7	TRBD1	few	TGTGCCAGCAGCAGGGTAGGGGGCGGGTACGAGCAGTACTTC	CASSRVGGGYEQYF
TRBV18	TRBJ1-1	-	few	TGTGCCAGCTCACCACCGCCGGGGTACACTGAAGCTTTCTTT	CASSPPPGYTEAFF
TRBV30	TRBJ1-5	-	few	TGTGCCTGGAGTCGGCAGGAGAATCAGCCCCAGCATTTT	CAWSRQENQPQHF
TRBV20-1	TRBJ1-2	-	-	TGCAGTGCCGCAAAAACCGGGACCTTTATATCCAACTATGGCTACACCTTC	CSAAKTGTFISNYGYTF
TRBV27	TRBJ2-2	-	few	TGTGCCAGCAGTTTATCGTTCCGGGAGCTGTTTTTT	CASSLSFRELFF
TRBV5-1	TRBJ2-3	TRBD2	-	TGCGCCAGCAGCGGGGGACTAGCGGGGGGGCTGGCAGATACGCAGTATTTT	CASSGGLAGGLADTQYF
TRBV7-8	TRBJ1-2	-	few	TGTGCCAGCAGCTTACGTGTCGAACGCAACTATGGCTACACCTTC	CASSLRVERNYGYTF
TRBV20-1	TRBJ2-7	-	-	TGCAGTGCCGCCCTCCCGGGTAACACGATCGAGCAGTACTTC	CSAALPGNTIEQYF
TRBV12-3/TRBV12-4	TRBJ2-1	-	-	TGTGCCAGCAGTTCCCCGGACTACGCATACAATGAGCAGTTCTTC	CASSSPDYAYNEQFF
TRBV4-3	TRBJ1-2	TRBD1	few	TGCGCCAGCAGCCAGCCCGGGACAGGCCAAGGTGGGGGCTACACCTTC	CASSQPGTGQGGGYTF
TRBV12-3/TRBV12-4	TRBJ2-7	-	many	TGTGCCAGCACCCTGGACACCCTCTCCTACGAGCAGTACTTC	CASTLDTLSYEQYF
TRBV6-1	TRBJ1-1	-	many	TGTGCCAGCCTTGGACAGCCGAACACTGAAGCTTTCTTT	CASLGQPNTEAFF
TRBV9	TRBJ2-1	-	-	TGTGCCAGCAGCTCCAGCGGTATCTCCTACAATGAGCAGTTCTTC	CASSSSGISYNEQFF
TRBV20-1	TRBJ2-2	-	many	TGCAGTGCCAGCGGAGGAGGCACCGGGGAGCTGTTTTTT	CSASGGGTGELFF
TRBV12-3/TRBV12-4	TRBJ1-1	-	-	TGTGCCAGCAGTTGGCGGGCTGAAGCTTTCTTT	CASSWRAEAFF
TRBV6-4	TRBJ2-1	TRBD1	few	TGTGCCATTACCGGGACAGGGTACCACAATGAGCAGTTCTTC	CAITGTGYHNEQFF
TRBV30	TRBJ1-6	TRBD1	-	TGTGCCTGGAGGGACAGGGGTAATTCACCCCTCCACTTT	CAWRDRGNSPLHF
TRBV29-1	TRBJ2-3	-	many	TGCAGCGTTGAAACGAGTTTTAAGGATACGCAGTATTTT	CSVETSFKDTQYF
TRBV12-3/TRBV12-4	TRBJ1-6	-	once	TGTGCCTGCAGTTTCTCCCAGAGCTCCTATAATTCACCCCTCCACTTT	CACSFSQSSYNSPLHF
TRBV4-1	TRBJ1-2	-	-	TGCGCCAGCAGCCGCTTTTCCGGGACACCATTTAACTATGGCTACACCTTC	CASSRFSGTPFNYGYTF
TRBV6-5	TRBJ2-5	-	-	TGTGCCAGCAGTTACAAGTTCCAAGAGACCCAGTACTTC	CASSYKFQETQYF
TRBV24-1	TRBJ2-2	-	few	TGTGCCACCAGTGATCGGGGGCAGGGAGGTTCCGGGGAGCTGTTTTTT	CATSDRGQGGSGELFF
TRBV2	TRBJ1-2	-	-	TGTGCCAGCAGTGAAGGGGGAGGGGCCCTCTATGGCTACACCTTC	CASSEGGGALYGYTF
TRBV9	TRBJ2-1	-	-	TGTGCCAGCAGCGTAGATGGGATTACGGTCTATGAGCAGTTCTTC	CASSVDGITVYEQFF
TRBV3-1	TRBJ1-1	TRBD1	-	TGTGCCAGCAGCCATCGACCGGGACAGGAAGCTTTCTTT	CASSHRPGQEAFF
TRBV5-1	TRBJ2-2	TRBD1	-	TGCGCCAGCAGATACGGGACAGGAACCGGGGAGCTGTTTTTT	CASRYGTGTGELFF
TRBV18	TRBJ1-1	-	-	TGTGCCAGCTCCCCAAAGGAGCATAACACTGAAGCTTTCTTT	CASSPKEHNTEAFF
TRBV11-2	TRBJ2-1	-	few	TGTGCCAGCAGCCCAGGGGCTGACAGTCGTGAGCAGTTCTTC	CASSPGADSREQFF
TRBV2	TRBJ2-3	-	few	TGTGCCAGCAGTGAGACTCGAACAGATACGCAGTATTTT	CASSETRTDTQYF
TRBV12-3/TRBV12-4	TRBJ1-1	-	-	TGTGCCAGCAGCCCTACATGGGGGGCTGAAGCTTTCTTT	CASSPTWGAEAFF
TRBV7-3	TRBJ1-1	TRBD1	-	TGTGCCAGCAGCCATGGGACAGGGGCGAACACTGAAGCTTTCTTT	CASSHGTGANTEAFF
TRBV2	TRBJ2-2	-	few	TGTGCCAGTCAGACGGGGCGCGGCACCGGGGAGCTGTTTTTT	CASQTGRGTGELFF
TRBV5-1	TRBJ2-1	TRBD2	few	TGCGCCAGCAGCTTGGACTTAGCGGGGGGTGCCGATGAGCAGTTCTTC	CASSLDLAGGADEQFF